This T cell receptor (beta chain) was obtained from a study of regulatory T cells in long-lasting Graves disease (dated by TCRdb to the early 2020s). Study-wide context: In the newly diagnosed Graves' disease group, patients had been taking antithyroid drugs for less than 3 months. The study was conducted in China and was registered as a clinical trial. Peripheral blood TCR sequencing and RNA sequencing compared persistent Graves' disease patients with newly diagnosed Graves' disease patients. A total of around 35 samples underwent TCR sequencing: around 13 from persistent and about 20 from newly diagnosed Graves' disease patients.

The germline V gene sets CDR1 to SGHTA and CDR2 to FQGTGA. The CDR3 is 12 amino acids long, termini counted. Just CDR3 DNA is preserved here, 36 bases in frame from base 1. The germline ends are 3 bases apart after V is trimmed by 1 base and J by 6 bases. General conclusions and limits of the study: TRBV28, TRBJ1-2 and TRBJ2-5 were preferentially used in persistent disease, while TRBV20-1 and TRBJ2-1 were favored in newly diagnosed disease. More public clonotypes were shared among persistent patients (around 2,600) than among newly diagnosed patients (just under 1,000). Sequencing and analysis were restricted to the TCR beta chain. Compared with newly diagnosed patients, patients with persistent Graves' disease had lower TCR Shannon entropy and fewer highly expanded clones, which suggests clonal expansion. The study examined only peripheral blood because the primary lesion, thyroid tissue, could not be accessed. The small sample size was acknowledged by the authors as a limitation that may reduce accuracy.

The method was multiplex PCR. Sequencing took place on an Illumina HiSeq 4000. TCR beta libraries were built with iRepertoire HTBI primers and Arm-PCR amplification of CDR3 regions. Gel purification was performed on PCR products prior to sequencing. The authors' analysis ran thus. Across samples, some 62 TRBV and roughly 13 TRBJ segments were identified and used for gene usage analysis of CDR3 amino acid clonotypes. Filtered high-quality paired reads were merged into contigs using COPE and FqMerger. BLAST was used to align contigs to the IMGT TRBV, TRBD and TRBJ reference genes, and CDR3 was defined following IMGT. Any clonotype with a frequency above 0.1% was classified as a highly expanded clone. Shannon entropy was used to measure repertoire diversity, and the Gini coefficient was used to measure V-J evenness. Public clonotypes were defined as clonotypes shared by more than one individual. TCRdb handled the public reads itself, with Q25 trimming in fastp and clone calling in MiXCR, and kept productive beta chains. Under each unique CDR3 protein, matching rows form one entry showing the most common genes and DNA. The V and J calls come from TCRdb's annotation, not from the publication. A total of about 440,000 distinct CDR3 sequences appear in this sample, approximately 16% of them only once. The ten biggest clones cover roughly 10% of the sample.

The sample's time point label is to be understood as: newly diagnosed GD, antithyroid drugs for less than 3 months. For both TCR sequencing and RNA sequencing, RNA was extracted from PBMCs in TRIzol. Graves' disease was diagnosed according to American Thyroid Association guidelines. The patients came from an endocrinology department in Xi'an, China. Each patient gave around 9 milliliters of peripheral blood, collected in an EDTA anticoagulant tube. PBMCs were isolated by Ficoll Paque Plus density gradient separation without further T cell sorting. An Agilent 2100 Bioanalyzer and agarose gel were used to assess RNA quality, and a NanoDrop 2000 was used to measure RNA concentration. As regards this clonotype: Its antigen is still unknown. This CDR3 is missing its conserved last phenylalanine or tryptophan, likely due to a read error.

The same data also contributed to another study, on T cells in Graves' hyperthyroidism and ophthalmopathy. The other study reports the following: Stable Graves' hyperthyroidism was defined as the absence of progression to ophthalmopathy over 18 months of follow-up. Hyperthyroidism patients were aged 18 to 65 years and newly diagnosed, with disease duration of less than 2 months. Exclusion was applied to patients with uncontrolled infections, other autoimmune diseases, pregnancy or lactation. Diagnoses relied on clinical symptoms, serum thyroxine and TRAb, thyroid ultrasound and orbital computed tomography. For the first round of RT-PCR on the TCR CDR3, the HTBI primer set was used together with the Qiagen OneStep RT-PCR kit. Most expanded thyroid clonotypes (frequency above 0.001) were also detected in blood, suggesting blood repertoires may reflect thyroid immune responses. A 13 V-J signature model separated ophthalmopathy from stable hyperthyroidism, with roughly 88% sensitivity and roughly 81% specificity in cross-validation and 80%/75% in testing. In validation, progression to ophthalmopathy was predicted by the model with 70.59% sensitivity and roughly 72% specificity, a median of approximately 7.1 months before onset. TCR V-J signatures able to tell the groups apart were searched for in a discovery cohort of 100 patients, of whom roughly 42 had Graves' ophthalmopathy and roughly 57 had stable Graves' hyperthyroidism. Prospective prediction of ophthalmopathy was tested in an independent validation cohort of 18 to 20 hyperthyroidism patients and 15 to 17 patients who later progressed to ophthalmopathy. The roughly 91 discovery patients were randomly divided into training and test sets at a 7:3 ratio. In addition, the study compared T-cell repertoires in thyroid tissue and in blood from several Graves' hyperthyroidism patients. Once sampling was done, hyperthyroidism patients were given methimazole at a starting dose of 30 mg daily, whereas ophthalmopathy patients were given high-dose intravenous methylprednisolone. The libraries were constructed in a second round of multiplex PCR and then size-selected and purified. Paired-end sequencing of the libraries was performed with 100 bp reads on an Illumina HiSeq2000. SOAPnuke was used to process the raw data, throwing out any read that contained adapters or uncalled bases, had a mean Phred below 15, or lacked an exact constant-primer or identifier match. High-quality paired reads were merged using COPE v1.2.5, and each unique nucleotide sequence was defined as a clonotype. MiTCR v1.1 was used to align the clonotypes against IMGT TRBV, TRBD and TRBJ reference segments. The analysis included only V-J combinations with a frequency above 0.0001, which together covered over 98% of the repertoires. The TCS score was defined as F50 (clonal expansion) divided by E x V (chaos), with BLOSUM62-based TCRdist calculated between CDR3 peptides within each V-J. Welch's t-statistics and random forest reduced roughly 540 V-J features to about 12, which were used in a naive Bayes classifier (R e1071). No statistical method was used to fix the sample size in advance, and group allocation was not hidden from the investigators. According to the paper, TCR Vbeta CDR3 sequencing was carried out on over 130 peripheral blood samples, which came from fewer than 50 ophthalmopathy, around 74 hyperthyroidism and roughly 17 progressor patients.

Specimen: peripheral blood mononuclear cells (PBMCs), collected at new diagnosis, from a patient treated with antithyroid drugs. The receptor comes from a woman aged 25 to 39 with Graves disease. Donor details come from another sample of the same person, matched by shared clones. The rearranged chain carries TRBV7-3 and TRBJ2-2; the D gene cannot be resolved reliably. The DNA reads TGTGCCAGCAGCTTAATGCCCGGGGAGCTGTTTCTT. Its translation is CASSLMPGELFL.